A single sample is the source of the 28 T cell receptor beta chains below, sequenced in a study of low-dose radiotherapy and immunotherapy resistance in tumors. Indicated time point: after trial treatment. Treatment denoted: LDRT plus nivolumab, ipilimumab, low-dose cyclophosphamide and aspirin (RACIN trial). Alpha- and beta-chain coverage of first-strand cDNA came from TRAV- and TRBV-specific primers. Using a constant-region primer together with a V-primer adapter, TCRs were subjected to approximately 20 PCR cycles of amplification. MiXCR, run by TCRdb on the reads, gives a single entry per CDR3 protein. This table holds some 40,000 distinct CDR3 sequences, roughly 20% found once. This material consisted of PBMCs, taken after low-dose radiotherapy plus immunotherapy. The receptors come from a female donor with ovarian cancer.

A note on this clonotype: A read error is possible here, since a much larger clone lies one base away. The chain uses TRBV4-1 and TRBJ2-7; tentative D call: TRBD2 (5 bases). Germline V gives CDR1 MGHRA, CDR2 YSYEKL. The CDR3 extends over 14 amino acids. CDR3 in DNA: TGCGGCAGCAGCCATCCCCGGGGAGACTACGAGCAGTACTTC. Protein: CGSSHPRGDYEQYF.

This clonotype has a count of ten or more. Here the CDR3 reads CASSQGTATTNEKLFF. CDR3 DNA: TGTGCCAGCAGCCAGGGGACAGCTACAACTAATGAAAAACTGTTTTTT. The chain links TRBV4-2 to TRBJ1-4; 7 bases match TRBD1. Trimming took 3 bases from V and 0 from J; bases not matched to a gene: 4. The CDR3 runs 16 residues. Germline-derived CDR1 and CDR2 are LGHNA and YNFKEQ.

This clonotype was picked up many times. V usage is TRBV6-2 or TRBV6-3 and J usage is TRBJ2-3; 7 nucleotides line up with TRBD2. There are 14 residues in the CDR3. The junction had 12 bases not matched to a gene; V was cut back by 11 bases and J by 4 bases. Germline V gene lookup returns CDR1 MNHEY and CDR2 SVGEGT. CDR3 nucleotides: TGTGCCTCCCTAGCGGTCCCGGGTCCAGATACGCAGTATTTT. This translates into CASLAVPGPDTQYF.

This clonotype was counted ten times or more. An end of the junction differs from the germline gene, which may be a read error. This chain joins TRBV7-7 and TRBJ2-1; D is ambiguous. Germline CDR1 is SSHAT and CDR2 is FNYEAQ (reference sequence). The CDR3 loop spans 12 amino acids. The CDR3 loop reads CASSLEGGEQFF. In DNA, the CDR3 is TGTGCTAGCAGCTTAGAAGGCGGCGAGCAGTTCTTC.

This clonotype came up a few times. A far larger clone is a single base away, which makes a read error likely. V is TRBV12-3 or TRBV12-4 and J is TRBJ2-3; either TRBD1 or TRBD2 may fit D (5 bases each). The CDR3 has 16 amino acids. V shed 5 bases and J shed 1 base, with 16 bases lying between them. The DNA for the CDR3 is TGTGCCAGCAGTGATAGCTGGGACGGACGCACAGATACGCAGTATTTT. Residues: CASSDSWDGRTDTQYF.

This clonotype was picked up many times. The V gene is TRBV5-1, the J gene TRBJ1-1, with TRBD1 matching 7 bases. The CDR3 contains 15 residues. V lost 4 bases and J lost 1; bases outside the gene matches: 7. Germline CDR1 and CDR2: SGHRS and YFSETQ. The CDR3 coding sequence is TGCGCCAGCAGCCCCGCCTCAGGGGGGAACACTGAAGCTTTCTTT. Translation gives CASSPASGGNTEAFF.

The chain has TRBV9 and TRBJ2-5, with D possibly TRBD1 on 6 matching bases. Trimming took 3 bases from V and 5 from J, leaving 17 bases between them. The CDR3 consists of 15 residues. The germline gives CDR1 SGDLS, CDR2 YYNGEE. CDR3: CASSDPRLGHETQYF. CDR3 bases: TGTGCCAGCAGCGATCCCCGACTGGGACACGAGACCCAGTACTTC.

This clonotype was detected only a few times. The rearrangement joins TRBV27 to TRBJ2-7, with TRBD1 matching 8 bases. The germline V gene encodes CDR1 MNHEY and CDR2 SMNVEV (reference sequence). This CDR3 spans 15 amino acids. V dropped 6 bases and J dropped 3; count of bases not matched to a gene: 10. The CDR3 region has the DNA TGTGCCAGCAGACCCGCGACAGGGGTTGTCTACGAGCAGTACTTC. The encoded protein is CASRPATGVVYEQYF.

This clonotype was seen repeatedly, ten times or more. This rearrangement joins TRBV29-1 to TRBJ1-2; D not resolved. The CDR3 totals 11 residues. V shed 4 bases and J shed 2 bases, with 5 bases lying between them. The germline V gene has CDR1 SQVTM and CDR2 ANQGSEA. CDR3 residues: CSVATNYGYTF. DNA of the CDR3: TGCAGCGTTGCAACAAACTATGGCTACACCTTC.

The table lists this clonotype with many counts. The chain links TRBV5-4 to TRBJ2-1; the match to TRBD2 covers 9 bases. V gave up 3 bases and J gave up 4 bases; unmatched junction bases: 8. Germline V CDR1 and CDR2: SGHNT, YYREEE (reference sequence). This CDR3 region has 16 residues. DNA for the CDR3: TGTGCCAGCAGCTCGACTAGCGGCCTATCGTACAATGAGCAGTTCTTC. Translated, it gives CASSSTSGLSYNEQFF.

There are many counts of this clonotype. The gene calls are TRBV6-2 or TRBV6-3 and TRBJ1-1; TRBD1 matches 9 bases. The V segment lost 11 bases and the J segment 8 bases; nucleotides outside the gene matches: 12. The germline V gene has CDR1 MNHEY and CDR2 SVGEGT. This CDR3 spans 13 amino acids. CDR3 coding DNA: TGTGCCGGCCAGGGACAGGGCTTTTCGGAAGCTTTCTTT. Translated: CAGQGQGFSEAFF.

This clonotype has more than one count but fewer than ten. This rearrangement joins TRBV6-5 to TRBJ1-4; D is unclear. The CDR3 is 13 amino acids. From germline, CDR1 is MNHEY and CDR2 SVGAGI. The V and J ends lost 4 bases and 8 bases respectively, with 11 bases between them. The CDR3 DNA is TGTGCCAGCAGTTCCCGGGAGAAGGAAAAACTGTTTTTT. It specifies CASSSREKEKLFF.

This clonotype was observed at least ten times. The chain carries TRBV20-1 and TRBJ2-1, with no clear D. V lost 1 base, J lost 13 bases, and 14 bases lay in between. CDR1 is DFQATT and CDR2 is SNEGSKA in the germline V gene (reference sequence). This CDR3 contains 12 residues. CDR3 bases: TGCAGTGCTAGAGTTGGATCACCTCTTCAGTTCTTC. It codes for CSARVGSPLQFF.

This clonotype was counted at least ten times. V usage is TRBV4-1 and J usage is TRBJ1-1; 8 nucleotides match TRBD1. The CDR3 has 14 residues. The junction had 3 bases not matched to a gene; V was cut back by 1 base and J by 5 bases. The germline V gene has CDR1 MGHRA and CDR2 YSYEKL. This CDR3 reads CASSQGTGWTEAFF. The CDR3 nucleotides are TGCGCCAGCAGCCAAGGGACAGGGTGGACTGAAGCTTTCTTT.

This clonotype has a count of ten or more. The chain combines TRBV5-1 with TRBJ1-1; no reliable D call. CDR1 and CDR2 (germline): SGHRS, YFSETQ. Trimming left V 2 bases short and J 0 bases short, with 11 bases between. The CDR3 has 15 residues. The CDR3 region is CASSLEVLVNTEAFF. CDR3 nucleotide sequence: TGCGCCAGCAGCTTAGAGGTGCTCGTGAACACTGAAGCTTTCTTT.

In its sample, this clonotype was seen many times. This rearrangement joins TRBV10-3 to TRBJ2-2; D call uncertain. The CDR3 is 13 residues long. Germline CDR1 ENHRY, CDR2 SYGVKD. V gave up 6 bases and J gave up 6 bases, with 11 bases separating them. CDR3 protein: CAISLTGPGELFF. The CDR3 DNA follows: TGTGCCATCAGCCTTACCGGGCCCGGGGAGCTGTTTTTT.

Many counts were recorded for this clonotype. The CDR3 reads CASRGMLAGGREQYF. Written as DNA, the CDR3 is TGTGCCAGTCGTGGTATGCTAGCGGGAGGCCGGGAGCAGTACTTC. The V and J genes are TRBV27 and TRBJ2-7; 11 bases fit TRBD2. The germline CDR1 and CDR2 sequences are MNHEY and SMNVEV (reference sequence). V lost 9 bases, J lost 7 bases, and 14 bases stayed unmatched. The length of the CDR3 is 15 residues.

This clonotype is judged medium-sized (0.01 to 0.1%). This rearrangement joins TRBV9 to TRBJ2-1; 11 bases fit TRBD2. The CDR3 covers 18 residues. The germline V gene encodes CDR1 SGDLS and CDR2 YYNGEE. Germline trimming cut 5 bases from V and 1 base from J; bases unmatched to any gene: 11. The CDR3 is CASRRGSGRGDSYNEQFF. The CDR3 bases are TGTGCCAGCAGGCGGGGTAGCGGGAGGGGGGATTCCTACAATGAGCAGTTCTTC.

The table lists this clonotype with many counts. The rearrangement links TRBV5-6 to TRBJ1-4; possibly TRBD1 for D (6 bases). The CDR3 spans 14 residues. The V end was cut by 3 bases, the J end by 8 bases, with 14 bases between. Germline V CDR1 and CDR2: SGHDT, YYEEEE. The CDR3 region has the DNA TGTGCCAGCAGCTCACGAGTAGGGGGAGAAAAACTGTTTTTT. It is translated as CASSSRVGGEKLFF.

This clonotype was counted a single time. As DNA, the CDR3 is TGTGCCAGCAGTCGACTAGCGGGAGTTGTTTCCTACAATGAGCAGTTCTTC. Its protein product is CASSRLAGVVSYNEQFF. The chain combines TRBV26 with TRBJ2-1; the table's TRBD2 call for D was not verified on the DNA. TRBV26 is annotated as a pseudogene. There are 17 residues in the CDR3.

This clonotype was seen once. The chain links TRBV4-1 to TRBJ2-5; unclear D gene. Germline V gene lookup returns CDR1 MGHRA and CDR2 YSYEKL. Trimming stripped 0 bases from V and 2 bases from J, with 10 bases between. The CDR3 contains 15 residues. CDR3 nucleotide sequence: TGCGCCAGCAGCCAAGATTTAGGGTTTCAAGAGACCCAGTACTTC. Amino acid sequence: CASSQDLGFQETQYF.

This clonotype was observed many times. CDR3 loop: CASSPRGDTEAFF. The CDR3 nucleotides read TGTGCCAGCAGCCCCCGCGGGGACACTGAAGCTTTCTTT. V is TRBV11-2 and J is TRBJ1-1, with D unclear. Germline loops: CDR1 SGHAT, CDR2 FQNNGV. Trimming shortened V by 5 bases and J by 3 bases, and 10 bases separated the two germline ends. The CDR3 runs to 13 residues.

This clonotype was counted ten times or more. In DNA form, the CDR3 reads TGTGCCAGCAGCCGAGGGCCGACTGCAGGGTTTAATTCACCCCTCCACTTT. Translating gives CASSRGPTAGFNSPLHF. V usage is TRBV21-1 and J usage is TRBJ1-6. TRBV21-1 is a known pseudogene. CDR3 length equals 17 residues.

The V call is TRBV29-1, the J call TRBJ2-3; 7 nucleotides match TRBD1. Germline V gives CDR1 SQVTM, CDR2 ANQGSEA. This CDR3 is 12 amino acids long. The V segment lost 7 bases and the J segment 2 bases; nucleotides outside the gene matches: 3. As DNA, the CDR3 is TGCAGCGCCAGGGGGACCACAGATACGCAGTATTTT. Translated, it gives CSARGTTDTQYF.

This clonotype appeared many times. This chain joins TRBV19 and TRBJ2-5, with 8 bases identical to TRBD1. The CDR3 runs 13 residues. The V and J ends lost 4 bases and 4 bases, in that order; junction bases with no gene match: 2. Germline CDR1 and CDR2: LNHDA and SQIVND (reference sequence). CDR3 protein: CASSRDRGETQYF. The DNA of the CDR3 is TGTGCCAGTAGTAGAGACAGGGGAGAGACCCAGTACTTC.

Many counts were recorded for this clonotype. CDR3 sequence: CASSYAAQGELFF. The CDR3 coding sequence is TGTGCCAGCAGTTACGCCGCGCAGGGGGAGCTGTTTTTT. V is TRBV6-2 or TRBV6-3 and J is TRBJ2-2; D not certain. CDR3 length equals 13 residues. V dropped 2 bases and J dropped 8 bases, with 9 bases sitting between them. CDR1 is MNHEY, CDR2 SVGEGT, per germline.

The chain links TRBV14 to TRBJ2-7, with 10 positions matching TRBD1. The CDR3 is made up of 15 amino acids. Trimming at V came to 4 bases and at J to 1 base, leaving 4 bases not matched to a gene. Germline CDR1 and CDR2: SGHDN and FVKESK. The CDR3 region is CASSRRTGGSYEQYF. As DNA, the CDR3 is TGTGCCAGCAGCCGGCGGACAGGGGGTTCCTACGAGCAGTACTTC.

This clonotype was recorded many times. The chain links TRBV6-5 to TRBJ2-1; 10 nucleotides align to TRBD1. This CDR3 is 14 amino acids long. Trimming at V came to 2 bases and at J to 12 bases, leaving 7 bases not matched to a gene. The V gene's germline CDR1 is MNHEY and CDR2 SVGAGI. CDR3 sequence: CASSYRGQGQGQFF. The CDR3, as DNA: TGTGCCAGCAGTTACCGGGGACAGGGGCAGGGGCAGTTCTTC.